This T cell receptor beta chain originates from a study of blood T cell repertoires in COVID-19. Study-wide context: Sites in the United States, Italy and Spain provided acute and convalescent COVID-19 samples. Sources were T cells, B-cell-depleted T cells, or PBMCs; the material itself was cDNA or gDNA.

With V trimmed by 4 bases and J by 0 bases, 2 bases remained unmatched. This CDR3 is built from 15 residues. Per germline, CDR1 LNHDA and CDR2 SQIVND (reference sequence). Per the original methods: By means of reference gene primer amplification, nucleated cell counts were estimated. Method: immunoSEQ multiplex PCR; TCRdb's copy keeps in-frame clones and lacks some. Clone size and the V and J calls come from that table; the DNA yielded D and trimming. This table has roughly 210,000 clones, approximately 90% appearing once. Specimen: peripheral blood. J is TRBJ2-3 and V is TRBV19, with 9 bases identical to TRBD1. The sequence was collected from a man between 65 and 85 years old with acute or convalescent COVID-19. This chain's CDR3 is CASSRTGVSTDTQYF. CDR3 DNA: TGTGCCAGTAGTAGGACAGGGGTAAGCACAGATACGCAGTATTTT.